This is a list of T cell receptor beta chains from one sample in a study of glioma-infiltrating T cells. TCRdb fed the multiplex PCR reads into MiXCR, producing one record per CDR3 protein. This table has under 150,000 distinct CDR3 sequences, roughly 43% appearing once. Sequencing input: glioma tissue, nonneoplastic brain tissue, or PBMCs (not recorded which). The source of these receptors is a human donor with low-grade glioma or glioblastoma, undergoing nonglioma brain surgery, or in good health (not recorded which). CDR3s include the opening cysteine and the closing phenylalanine or tryptophan. D genes are given only for firm matches. Rows may omit the clone size; those that give it use once, few, many or a size class.

clone size: NA; D gene: TRBD1; V gene: TRBV28; J gene: TRBJ2-5; CDR3 DNA: TGTGCCAGCAGTTCCTCCGGACAGGGTCAAGAGACCCAGTACTTC; CDR3 protein: CASSSSGQGQETQYF
clone size: NA; D gene: NA; V gene: TRBV20-1; J gene: TRBJ2-5; CDR3 DNA: TGCAGTGCTGTGGGAAGCGAGACCCAGTACTTC; CDR3 protein: CSAVGSETQYF
clone size: NA; D gene: NA; V gene: TRBV6-5; J gene: TRBJ1-1; CDR3 DNA: TGTGCCAGCAAAACGTTAGGAGCCAACACTGAAGCTTTCTTT; CDR3 protein: CASKTLGANTEAFF
clone size: once; D gene: NA; V gene: TRBV20-1; J gene: TRBJ2-2; CDR3 DNA: TGCAGTGCTTCCGCCCAGACCTTTGGGTCTTTCGCCGGGGAGCTGTTTTTT; CDR3 protein: CSASAQTFGSFAGELFF
clone size: NA; D gene: NA; V gene: TRBV4-1; J gene: TRBJ1-1; CDR3 DNA: TGCGCCAGCAGCCAAGGACAAATGAACACTGAAGCTTTCTTT; CDR3 protein: CASSQGQMNTEAFF
clone size: NA; D gene: NA; V gene: TRBV11-2; J gene: TRBJ2-2; CDR3 DNA: TGTGCCAGCAGCTTCTGGGACACCGGGGAGCTGTTTTTT; CDR3 protein: CASSFWDTGELFF
clone size: NA; D gene: NA; V gene: TRBV7-2; J gene: TRBJ1-5; CDR3 DNA: TGTGCCAGCAGCTTAGGACAGGCTCCCAATCAGCCCCAGCATTTT; CDR3 protein: CASSLGQAPNQPQHF
clone size: few; D gene: NA; V gene: TRBV20-1; J gene: TRBJ1-2; CDR3 DNA: TGCAGTGCTAGGGTAGGGGAACGGGGCTACACCTTC; CDR3 protein: CSARVGERGYTF
clone size: NA; D gene: NA; V gene: TRBV11-2; J gene: TRBJ2-3; CDR3 DNA: TGTGCCAGCAGCTGGAGCGGTGACACAGATACGCAGTATTTT; CDR3 protein: CASSWSGDTDTQYF
clone size: many; D gene: NA; V gene: TRBV10-3; J gene: TRBJ1-3; CDR3 DNA: TGTGCCATCAGTGAGCGCTCTGGAAACACCATATATTTT; CDR3 protein: CAISERSGNTIYF